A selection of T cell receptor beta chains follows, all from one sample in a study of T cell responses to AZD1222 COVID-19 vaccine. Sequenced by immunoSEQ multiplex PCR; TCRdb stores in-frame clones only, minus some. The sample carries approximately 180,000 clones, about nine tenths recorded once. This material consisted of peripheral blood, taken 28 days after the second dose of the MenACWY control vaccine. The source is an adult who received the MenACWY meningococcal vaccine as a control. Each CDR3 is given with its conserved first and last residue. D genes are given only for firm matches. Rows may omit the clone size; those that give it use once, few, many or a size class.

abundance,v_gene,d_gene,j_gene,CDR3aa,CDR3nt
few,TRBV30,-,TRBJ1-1,CAWNHWSSHEAFF,TGTGCCTGGAACCATTGGAGCAGTCATGAAGCTTTCTTT
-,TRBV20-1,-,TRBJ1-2,CSARADYGYTF,TGCAGTGCTAGGGCGGATTATGGCTACACCTTC
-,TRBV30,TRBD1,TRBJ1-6,CAWSGTDNSPLHF,TGTGCCTGGTCCGGGACAGATAATTCACCCCTCCACTTT
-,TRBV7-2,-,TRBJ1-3,CASSGRRSSGNTIYF,TGTGCCAGCAGCGGTAGACGGTCCTCTGGAAACACCATATATTTT
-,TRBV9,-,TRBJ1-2,CASGGEGYTF,TGTGCCAGCGGGGGGGAAGGCTACACCTTC
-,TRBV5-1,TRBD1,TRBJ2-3,CASSPRTGAGSTDTQYF,TGCGCCAGCAGCCCAAGGACAGGGGCGGGGAGCACAGATACGCAGTATTTT
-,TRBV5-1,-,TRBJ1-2,CASSLTGPQYGYTF,TGCGCCAGCAGCTTAACAGGGCCCCAGTATGGCTACACCTTC
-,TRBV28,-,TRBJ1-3,CASSLGGYSGNTIYF,TGTGCCAGCAGTTTAGGGGGTTACTCTGGAAACACCATATATTTT
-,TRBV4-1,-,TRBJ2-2,CASSQVFPGKNTGELFF,TGCGCCAGCAGCCAAGTTTTCCCAGGGAAGAACACCGGGGAGCTGTTTTTT
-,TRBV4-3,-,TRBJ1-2,CASSQDRSGSNYGYTF,TGCGCCAGCAGCCAAGATCGTAGTGGAAGCAACTATGGCTACACCTTC
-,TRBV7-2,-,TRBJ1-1,CASSLNQGRNTEAFF,TGTGCCAGCAGCTTAAATCAGGGAAGAAACACTGAAGCTTTCTTT
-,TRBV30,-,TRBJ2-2,CASGGEQVNTGELFF,TGTGCCAGTGGAGGGGAGCAGGTGAACACCGGGGAGCTGTTTTTT
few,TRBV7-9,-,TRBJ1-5,CASTTGHQPQHF,TGTGCCAGCACCACGGGGCATCAGCCCCAGCATTTT
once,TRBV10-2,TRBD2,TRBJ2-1,CASRRLAGGHEQFF,TGCGCCAGCAGAAGACTAGCGGGAGGCCATGAGCAGTTCTTC
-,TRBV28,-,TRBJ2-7,CASSLNHGGSYEQYF,TGTGCCAGCAGTTTAAACCATGGGGGCTCCTACGAGCAGTACTTC